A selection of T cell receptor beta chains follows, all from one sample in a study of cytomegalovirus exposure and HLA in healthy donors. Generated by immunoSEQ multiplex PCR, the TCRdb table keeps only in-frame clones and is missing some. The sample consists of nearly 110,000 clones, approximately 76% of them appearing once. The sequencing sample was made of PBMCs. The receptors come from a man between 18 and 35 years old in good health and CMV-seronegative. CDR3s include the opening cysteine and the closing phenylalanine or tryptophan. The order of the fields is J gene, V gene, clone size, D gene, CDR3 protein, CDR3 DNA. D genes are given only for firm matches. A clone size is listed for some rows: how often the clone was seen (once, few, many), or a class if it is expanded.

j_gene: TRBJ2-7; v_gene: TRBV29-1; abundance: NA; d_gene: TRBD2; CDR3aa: CSVEGFGGGAAEQYF; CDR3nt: TGCAGCGTTGAAGGCTTCGGCGGGGGGGCCGCCGAGCAGTACTTC
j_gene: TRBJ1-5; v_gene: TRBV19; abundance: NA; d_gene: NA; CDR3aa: CASSIRTAGDQPQHF; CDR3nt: TGTGCCAGTAGTATAAGGACGGCCGGGGATCAGCCCCAGCATTTT
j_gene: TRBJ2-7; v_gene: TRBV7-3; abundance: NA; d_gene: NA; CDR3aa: CASSPTTGGEQYF; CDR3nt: TGTGCCAGCAGCCCAACGACAGGCGGCGAGCAGTACTTC
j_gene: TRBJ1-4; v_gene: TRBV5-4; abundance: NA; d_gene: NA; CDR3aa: CASSSQLNEKLFF; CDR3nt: TGTGCCAGCAGTAGCCAGCTTAATGAAAAACTGTTTTTT
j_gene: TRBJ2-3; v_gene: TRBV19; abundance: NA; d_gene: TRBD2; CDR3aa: CASSTGRVASDTQYF; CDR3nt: TGTGCCAGTAGTACGGGGAGGGTAGCATCAGATACGCAGTATTTT
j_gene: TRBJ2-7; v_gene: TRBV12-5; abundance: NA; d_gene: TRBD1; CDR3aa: CASATGTGTYEQYF; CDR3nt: TGTGCTAGTGCCACCGGGACAGGGACCTACGAGCAGTACTTC
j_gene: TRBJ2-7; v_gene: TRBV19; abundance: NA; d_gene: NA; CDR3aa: CASKFGGEQYF; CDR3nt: TGTGCCAGTAAGTTTGGCGGCGAGCAGTACTTC
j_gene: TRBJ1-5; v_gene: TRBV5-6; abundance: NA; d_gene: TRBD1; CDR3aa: CASSLPGQGIIHQHF; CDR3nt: TGTGCCAGCAGCTTGCCGGGACAGGGCATAATCCACCAGCATTTT
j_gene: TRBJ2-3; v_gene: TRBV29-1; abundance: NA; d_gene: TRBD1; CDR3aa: CSVQRFTGADTQYF; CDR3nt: TGCAGCGTTCAGAGGTTTACAGGGGCAGATACGCAGTATTTT
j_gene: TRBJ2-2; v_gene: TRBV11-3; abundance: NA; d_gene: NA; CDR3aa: CASSTRHRGTGELFF; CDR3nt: TGTGCCAGCAGCACCCGACATCGTGGCACCGGGGAGCTGTTTTTT
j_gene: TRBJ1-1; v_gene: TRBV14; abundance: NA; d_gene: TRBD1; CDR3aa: CASSQQSLQGRVTEAFF; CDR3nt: TGTGCCAGCAGCCAACAATCACTACAGGGGCGGGTCACTGAAGCTTTCTTT
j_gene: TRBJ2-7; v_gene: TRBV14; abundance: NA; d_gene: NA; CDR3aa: CASSQELQGYEQYF; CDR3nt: TGTGCCAGCAGCCAGGAGTTACAGGGCTACGAGCAGTACTTC
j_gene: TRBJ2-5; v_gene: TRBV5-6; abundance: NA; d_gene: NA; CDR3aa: CASSSRTGVETQYF; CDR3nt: TGTGCCAGCAGCTCGCGGACGGGGGTGGAGACCCAGTACTTC
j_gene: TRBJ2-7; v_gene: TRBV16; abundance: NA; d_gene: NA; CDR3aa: CASSPTGYEQYF; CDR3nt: TGTGCCAGCAGCCCGACAGGATACGAGCAGTACTTC
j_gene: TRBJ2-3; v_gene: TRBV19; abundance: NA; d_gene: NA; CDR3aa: CASSIDQQGGTDTQYF; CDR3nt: TGTGCCAGTAGTATAGATCAACAGGGAGGCACAGATACGCAGTATTTT
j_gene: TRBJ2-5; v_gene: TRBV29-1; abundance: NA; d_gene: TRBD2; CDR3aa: CSAGGTSGEKTQYF; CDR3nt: TGCAGCGCGGGGGGGACTAGCGGGGAGAAGACCCAGTACTTC
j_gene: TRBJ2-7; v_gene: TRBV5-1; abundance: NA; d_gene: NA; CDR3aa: CASSLWKGGEWEQYF; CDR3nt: TGCGCCAGCAGCTTGTGGAAGGGTGGGGAGTGGGAGCAGTACTTC
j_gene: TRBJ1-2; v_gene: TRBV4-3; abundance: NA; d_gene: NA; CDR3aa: CASSQGGRGYTF; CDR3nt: TGCGCCAGCAGCCAAGGGGGCCGAGGCTACACCTTC
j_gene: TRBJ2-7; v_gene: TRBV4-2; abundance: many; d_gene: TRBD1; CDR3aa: CASSQELGTGVNEQYF; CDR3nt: TGTGCCAGCAGCCAAGAATTGGGGACAGGGGTAAACGAGCAGTACTTC
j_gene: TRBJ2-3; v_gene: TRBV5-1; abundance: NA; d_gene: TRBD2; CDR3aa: CASSLGTSGGRTDTQYF; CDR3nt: TGCGCCAGCAGCTTAGGGACTAGCGGGGGGCGGACAGATACGCAGTATTTT
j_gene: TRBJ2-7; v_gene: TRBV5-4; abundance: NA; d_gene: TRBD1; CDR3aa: CASSPRTGPGEQYF; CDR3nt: TGTGCCAGCAGCCCGAGGACAGGCCCGGGGGAGCAGTACTTC
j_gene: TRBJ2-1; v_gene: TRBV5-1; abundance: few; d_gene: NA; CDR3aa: CASSLDGVTYNEQFF; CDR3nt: TGCGCCAGCAGCTTGGACGGGGTAACCTACAATGAGCAGTTCTTC
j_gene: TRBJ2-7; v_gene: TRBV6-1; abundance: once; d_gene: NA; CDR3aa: CASSAPYYEQYF; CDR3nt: TGTGCCAGCAGTGCCCCCTACTACGAGCAGTACTTC
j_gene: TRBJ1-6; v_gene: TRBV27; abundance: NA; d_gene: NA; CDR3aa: CASRRGEGSYNSPLHF; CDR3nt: TGTGCCAGCAGGCGGGGGGAGGGGTCCTATAATTCACCCCTCCACTTT
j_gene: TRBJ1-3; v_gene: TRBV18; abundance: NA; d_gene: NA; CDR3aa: CASSPLEGPSGNTIYF; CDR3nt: TGTGCCAGCTCACCATTGGAGGGTCCCTCTGGAAACACCATATATTTT
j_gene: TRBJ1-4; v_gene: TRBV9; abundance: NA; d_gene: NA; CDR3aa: CASSVGGLDEKLFF; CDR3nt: TGTGCCAGCAGCGTAGGGGGCTTAGATGAAAAACTGTTTTTT
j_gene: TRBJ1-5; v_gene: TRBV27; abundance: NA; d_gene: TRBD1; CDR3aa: CASSLEGAGGRSNQPQHF; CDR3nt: TGTGCCAGCAGTTTAGAGGGGGCGGGGGGACGGAGCAATCAGCCCCAGCATTTT